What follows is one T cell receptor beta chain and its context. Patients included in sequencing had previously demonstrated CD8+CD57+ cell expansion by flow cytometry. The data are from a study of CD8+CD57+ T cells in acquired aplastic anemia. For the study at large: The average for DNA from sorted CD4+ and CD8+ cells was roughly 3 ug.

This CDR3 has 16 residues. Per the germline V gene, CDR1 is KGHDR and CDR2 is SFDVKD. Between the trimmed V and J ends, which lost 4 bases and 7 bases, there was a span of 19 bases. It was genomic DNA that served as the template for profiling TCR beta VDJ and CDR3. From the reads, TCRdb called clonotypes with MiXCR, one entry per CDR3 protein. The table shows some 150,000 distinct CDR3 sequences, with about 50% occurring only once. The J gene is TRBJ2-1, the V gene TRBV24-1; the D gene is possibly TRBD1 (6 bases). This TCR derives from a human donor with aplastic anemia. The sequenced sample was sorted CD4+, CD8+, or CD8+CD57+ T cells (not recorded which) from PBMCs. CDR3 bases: TGTGCCACCAGTGAAGCCGGGACATTGAATCGGAATGAGCAGTTCTTC. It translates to CATSEAGTLNRNEQFF.